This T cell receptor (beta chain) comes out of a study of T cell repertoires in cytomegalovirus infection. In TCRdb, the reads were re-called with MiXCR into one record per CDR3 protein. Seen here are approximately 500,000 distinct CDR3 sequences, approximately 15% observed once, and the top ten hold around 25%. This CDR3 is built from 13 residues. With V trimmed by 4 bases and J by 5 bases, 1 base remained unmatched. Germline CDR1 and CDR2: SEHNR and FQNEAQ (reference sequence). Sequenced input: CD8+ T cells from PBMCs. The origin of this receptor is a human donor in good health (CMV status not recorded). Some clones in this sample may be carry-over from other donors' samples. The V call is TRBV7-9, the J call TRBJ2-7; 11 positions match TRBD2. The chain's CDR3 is CASSSTSGDEQYF. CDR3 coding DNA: TGTGCCAGCAGCTCGACTAGCGGGGACGAGCAGTACTTC.